The 30 T cell receptor beta chains given below trace back to one sample, sequenced in a study of T and B cells in COVID-19 patients. From blood, roughly 250-550 ng of genomic DNA served as TRB template. BIOMED2 TRB-A/B primer pools were used in multiplex TRB PCR. TCRdb reanalysed the multiplex PCR reads using MiXCR and keeps one entry per CDR3 protein. This sample has a few thousand distinct CDR3 sequences; 20% to 25% occur once, and the top ten carry around 10%. Material: blood. The receptors were gathered from a human donor with active COVID-19.

The chain links TRBV18 to TRBJ1-2, with D perhaps matching TRBD1 (5 bases). The CDR3 totals 13 residues. V lost 1 base, J lost 2 bases, and 5 bases lay in between. Germline-derived CDR1 and CDR2 are KGHSH and LQKENI. The CDR3 protein is CASSPQGNYGYTF. The CDR3 nucleotides are TGTGCCAGCTCACCACAGGGGAACTATGGCTACACCTTC.

This clonotype has more than one count but fewer than ten. The rearrangement uses TRBV7-9 and TRBJ1-3, with D possibly TRBD1 on 5 matching bases. The CDR3 spans 14 residues. Germline values: CDR1 SEHNR, CDR2 FQNEAQ (reference sequence). Trimming pared 10 bases from V and 1 base from J, leaving 14 bases between. CDR3 in amino acids: CATTRGGSGNTIYF. CDR3 bases: TGTGCCACCACCCGGGGGGGATCTGGAAACACCATATATTTT.

This clonotype is large within its sample. The chain recombines TRBV27 with TRBJ2-6, with a tentative D call TRBD1 (5 bases). The CDR3 sequence is 16 residues long. Per germline, CDR1 MNHEY and CDR2 SMNVEV (reference sequence). V was pared by 3 bases and J by 4 bases, with 13 bases between. This chain's CDR3 is CASSFGSGWGANVLTF. The CDR3 DNA sequence: TGTGCCAGCAGTTTCGGGTCAGGGTGGGGGGCCAACGTCCTGACTTTC.

This chain joins TRBV24-1 and TRBJ1-6; no definite D call. This CDR3 region has 9 residues. Trimming stripped 10 bases from V and 10 bases from J, with 4 bases between. Germline V gene data show CDR1 as KGHDR and CDR2 as SFDVKD. The CDR3 DNA reads as TGTGCCACAAGATCACCCCTCCACTTT. Residues: CATRSPLHF.

V is TRBV7-2 and J is TRBJ2-5, with D unresolved. Deletions cut 5 bases from V and 2 bases from J, with 12 bases between. The CDR3 spans 14 residues. Germline CDR1 and CDR2: SGHTA and FQGNSA. CDR3 amino acids: CASSRSTKQETQYF. CDR3 in DNA: TGTGCCAGCAGCCGATCGACAAAACAAGAGACCCAGTACTTC.

This clonotype is medium-sized in the sample. The rearrangement uses TRBV5-4 and TRBJ1-6; D is perhaps TRBD1 (5 bases). The V gene lost 0 bases and the J gene lost 11 bases, with 12 bases spanning the gap. This CDR3 has 14 residues. Germline assignment: CDR1 SGHNT and CDR2 YYREEE (reference sequence). CDR3 amino acids: CASSLAGTGAPLHF. CDR3 nucleotide sequence: TGTGCCAGCAGCTTGGCAGGAACAGGTGCACCCCTCCACTTT.

The V gene is TRBV12-3 or TRBV12-4, the J gene TRBJ2-7, with 8 bases lining up with TRBD1. The length of the CDR3 is 14 residues. Unmatched junction bases numbered 5, after V lost 1 base and J lost 6 bases. CDR3 DNA sequence: TGTGCCAGCAGTTTAGGGGCAGGGGGCTCCGAGCAGTACTTC. Protein: CASSLGAGGSEQYF.

By sample fraction, this clonotype is medium-sized. V and J are TRBV19 and TRBJ1-1; D is uncertain. The CDR3 totals 11 residues. Trimming cost V 6 bases and J 1 base, with 3 bases left between them. Germline V lookup: CDR1 LNHDA, CDR2 SQIVND (reference sequence). CDR3 DNA: TGTGCCAGTAGGGGGAACACTGAAGCTTTCTTT. It specifies CASRGNTEAFF.

By share of the sample, this clonotype is medium-sized (0.01 to 0.1%). The CDR3 DNA reads as TGTGCCAGCAGTTACTCGAGAGGGGTTCAATCACCCCTCCACTTT. This codes for CASSYSRGVQSPLHF. This chain links TRBV6-5 with TRBJ1-6, with D possibly TRBD1 on 5 matching bases. CDR3 length: 15 residues. Germline CDR1 is MNHEY and CDR2 is SVGAGI. Trimming took 0 bases from V and 10 from J, leaving 13 bases between them.

In this sample, this clonotype turned up many times. The chain carries TRBV6-1 and TRBJ2-7; D unclear. Germline V gene data show CDR1 as MNHNS and CDR2 as SASEGT. The CDR3 is 11 amino acids. V gave up 7 bases and J gave up 6 bases, with 10 bases separating them. CDR3 in DNA: TGTGCCAGCAAGGATAATGGCGAGCAGTACTTC. Translating it yields CASKDNGEQYF.

There are a few counts of this clonotype. This chain uses TRBV5-6 with TRBJ1-2; D uncertain. The germline gives CDR1 SGHDT, CDR2 YYEEEE. The CDR3 consists of 15 residues. V was pared by 4 bases and J by 6 bases, with 19 bases between. The CDR3 region is CASSPAQPLGDGYTF. DNA of the CDR3: TGTGCCAGCAGCCCGGCACAGCCCCTGGGCGATGGCTACACCTTC.

Notes on this clonotype: This could be a read error, since a much larger clone is one nucleotide away. The V and J genes are TRBV6-1 and TRBJ1-3; no reliable D call. Per the germline V gene, CDR1 is MNHNS and CDR2 is SASEGT. The CDR3 has 13 residues. Trimming removed 7 bases at V and 0 bases at J, with 7 bases between. CDR3 protein: CASTEDSGNTIYF. The CDR3 DNA follows: TGTGCCAGCACCGAGGACTCTGGAAACACCATATATTTT.

The chain has TRBV19 and TRBJ1-1, with no clear D. The CDR3 runs 13 residues. V was clipped by 1 base and J by 1 base, with 4 bases between them. Germline-derived CDR1 and CDR2 are LNHDA and SQIVND (reference sequence). The CDR3 is CASSIGKNTEAFF. DNA of the CDR3: TGTGCCAGTAGTATAGGAAAGAACACTGAAGCTTTCTTT.

This clonotype was seen at least ten times. DNA for the CDR3: TGTGCCAGCTCCATGGGGGACGGCCAAGAGACCCAGTACTTC. Protein product: CASSMGDGQETQYF. The chain is built from TRBV18 and TRBJ2-5; D could derive from TRBD1 or TRBD2 (5 bases each). CDR3 length: 14 amino acids. With 6 bases removed from V and 1 base from J, the gap between germline ends came to 12 bases. Germline lookup yields CDR1 KGHSH and CDR2 LQKENI.

This clonotype counts as medium-sized. The J gene is TRBJ2-1, the V gene TRBV24-1; 9 bases are a match to TRBD2. J was trimmed by 9 bases and V by 6 bases; bases with no gene match: 8. Germline V CDR1 and CDR2: KGHDR, SFDVKD. The CDR3 sequence is 14 residues long. DNA for the CDR3: TGTGCCACCAGTCGGGCGGGAGGGCTGGTTGAGCAGTTCTTC. Amino acids: CATSRAGGLVEQFF.

This clonotype rates as medium-sized. This sequence joins TRBV27 and TRBJ2-7; D call uncertain. The CDR3 totals 11 residues. V was shortened by 5 bases and J by 3 bases, with 5 bases between the two germline ends. Germline CDR1 and CDR2: MNHEY and SMNVEV (reference sequence). CDR3 bases: TGTGCCAGCAGTACACTCTACGAGCAGTACTTC. It codes for CASSTLYEQYF.

This clonotype is medium-sized (0.01 to 0.1%) within its sample. This chain uses TRBV5-6 with TRBJ2-5; the D is unclear. Trimming shortened V by 4 bases and J by 3 bases, and 13 bases separated the two germline ends. The germline V gene has CDR1 SGHDT and CDR2 YYEEEE. This CDR3 region has 14 residues. CDR3 loop: CASSLNPTEETQYF. The CDR3 DNA reads as TGTGCCAGCAGCCTAAATCCGACGGAAGAGACCCAGTACTTC.

In regard to this clonotype: Given a much more abundant clone one base away, this may be a read error. V is TRBV6-5 and J is TRBJ2-5; no definite D call. Germline CDR1 and CDR2: MNHEY and SVGAGI. This CDR3 contains 10 residues. The V end lost 5 bases, the J end lost 7 bases, and 5 bases lay between the germline ends. Here the CDR3 reads CASSHGTQYF. As DNA, the CDR3 is TGTGCCAGCAGTCACGGGACCCAGTACTTC.

There are a few counts of this clonotype. In nucleotides, the CDR3 is TGTGCCAGCAGTTCCCCCGACAGGGTTGAGCAGCCCCAGCATTTT. Its translation: CASSSPDRVEQPQHF. The V call is TRBV12-3 or TRBV12-4, the J call TRBJ1-5; 7 bases are shared with TRBD1. Trimming at V came to 4 bases and at J to 7 bases, leaving 10 bases not matched to a gene. The CDR3 contains 15 residues.

The chain uses TRBV28 and TRBJ2-5, with D possibly being TRBD2 (6 bases). The CDR3 has 13 residues. Deletions cut 3 bases from V and 5 bases from J, with 10 bases between. The germline V gene encodes CDR1 MDHEN and CDR2 SYDVKM. The CDR3 coding sequence is TGTGCCAGCAGTTTGTGGAGGGAGGAGACCCAGTACTTC. This encodes CASSLWREETQYF.

By its share, this clonotype is medium-sized. CDR3 coding DNA: TGTGCCAGCAGCCGTGATATGAACACCGGGGAGCTGTTTTTT. The encoded protein is CASSRDMNTGELFF. The rearrangement uses TRBV6-2 or TRBV6-3 and TRBJ2-2; no firm D call. The CDR3 is 14 residues long. In germline, CDR1 is MNHEY, CDR2 SVGEGT. V lost 6 bases, J lost 1 base, and 9 bases lay in between.

By share of the sample, this clonotype is medium-sized (0.01 to 0.1%). The chain carries TRBV5-4 and TRBJ2-1, with D possibly TRBD2 on 7 matching bases. There are 14 residues in the CDR3. Looked up from germline, CDR1 is SGHNT and CDR2 is YYREEE (reference sequence). V lost 2 bases, J lost 14 bases, and 20 bases lay in between. As DNA, the CDR3 is TGTGCCAGCAGCTTCCTGGGGGGGCCAGGTAAAAAGTTCTTC. This encodes CASSFLGGPGKKFF.

The rearrangement joins TRBV6-5 to TRBJ1-4; D is perhaps TRBD1 (5 bases). CDR3 length equals 15 residues. Germline values: CDR1 MNHEY, CDR2 SVGAGI. Between the trimmed V and J ends, which lost 5 bases and 5 bases, there was a span of 15 bases. The CDR3 nucleotides are TGTGCCAGCAGTGAAGGGCCGGCAGGGAATGAAAAACTGTTTTTT. Its translation: CASSEGPAGNEKLFF.

This clonotype was detected a few times. The gene calls are TRBV7-2 and TRBJ2-7, with D perhaps given as TRBD1 or TRBD2 (6 bases each). The germline V and J ends were trimmed by 1 base and 3 bases, with 7 bases remaining between them. This CDR3 comprises 13 residues. Germline CDR1 SGHTA, CDR2 FQGNSA. The CDR3 reads CASSLEGGYEQYF. CDR3 in DNA: TGTGCCAGCAGCTTAGAGGGGGGCTACGAGCAGTACTTC.

This clonotype was counted many times. The chain is built from TRBV6-1 and TRBJ1-2; unclear D gene. Trimming left V 2 bases short and J 7 bases short, with 8 bases between. The CDR3 runs 12 residues. The V gene's germline CDR1 is MNHNS and CDR2 SASEGT. CDR3 protein: CASSEYQVGYTF. The CDR3 DNA reads as TGTGCCAGCAGTGAATATCAGGTTGGCTACACCTTC.

This clonotype came up a few times. V and J are TRBV6-2 or TRBV6-3 and TRBJ2-7; D is uncertain. V lost 6 bases and J lost 0, with 12 bases in between. There are 14 residues in the CDR3. The V gene's germline CDR1 is MNHEY and CDR2 SVGEGT. The DNA for the CDR3 is TGTGCCAGCAGCACCCTACCTCTCTCCTACGAGCAGTACTTC. Amino acids: CASSTLPLSYEQYF.

The V call is TRBV19, the J call TRBJ2-1, with 9 bases matching TRBD2. Per the germline V gene, CDR1 is LNHDA and CDR2 is SQIVND (reference sequence). V lost 2 bases, J lost 6 bases, and 5 bases stayed unmatched. The CDR3 runs 15 residues. CDR3 DNA sequence: TGTGCCAGTAGTATATTAGCGGGGGATCCCAATGAGCAGTTCTTC. Translated, it gives CASSILAGDPNEQFF.

There are a few counts of this clonotype. The chain recombines TRBV7-9 with TRBJ1-1, with unresolved D. This CDR3 comprises 13 residues. Trimming removed 7 bases from V and 4 bases from J, with 13 bases in between. Per germline, CDR1 SEHNR and CDR2 FQNEAQ (reference sequence). In DNA form, the CDR3 reads TGTGCCAGCACTGATGGAGTGGGCACTGAAGCTTTCTTT. This encodes CASTDGVGTEAFF.

This clonotype was seen a handful of times. The gene calls are TRBV20-1 and TRBJ2-7; TRBD1 or TRBD2 may be the D gene (5 bases each). This CDR3 has 11 amino acids. Between the trimmed V and J ends, which lost 6 bases and 3 bases, there was a span of 9 bases. Germline V gives CDR1 DFQATT, CDR2 SNEGSKA (reference sequence). The chain's CDR3 is CSARDGYEQYF. Written as DNA, the CDR3 is TGCAGTGCCAGGGACGGCTACGAGCAGTACTTC.

V and J are TRBV20-1 and TRBJ1-5, with D unresolved. The V end lost 3 bases, the J end lost 5 bases, and 8 bases lay between the germline ends. The CDR3 sequence is 12 residues long. Germline CDR1 DFQATT, CDR2 SNEGSKA (reference sequence). CDR3 in amino acids: CSASGGDQPQHF. The CDR3 bases are TGCAGTGCTAGCGGTGGGGATCAGCCCCAGCATTTT.